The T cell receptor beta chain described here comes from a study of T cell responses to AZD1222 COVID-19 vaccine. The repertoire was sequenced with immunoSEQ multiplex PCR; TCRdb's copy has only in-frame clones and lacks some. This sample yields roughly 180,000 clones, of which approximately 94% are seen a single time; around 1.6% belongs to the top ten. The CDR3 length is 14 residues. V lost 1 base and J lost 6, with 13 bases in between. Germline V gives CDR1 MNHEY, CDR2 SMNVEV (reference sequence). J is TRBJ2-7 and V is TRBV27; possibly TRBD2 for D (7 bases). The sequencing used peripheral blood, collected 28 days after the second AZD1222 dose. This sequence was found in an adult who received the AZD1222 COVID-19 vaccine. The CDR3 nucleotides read TGTGCCAGCAGTTTATTTATCGGGGGGCTCGAGCAGTACTTC. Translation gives CASSLFIGGLEQYF.